Below are 20 T cell receptor beta chains sequenced from a single sample in a study of CD8 T cells in ankylosing spondylitis. Notes on the study in general: Roughly 8 highly homologous variants made up a TCR beta motif, and this motif appeared characteristic of ankylosing spondylitis blood.

TCRdb used MiXCR to reprocess the 5' RACE reads, holding one entry per CDR3 protein. In the table there are 400,000 or so distinct CDR3 sequences, 26% of which are singletons. These receptors' targets are unknown. The sample comprised blood, either unsorted or a sorted T cell fraction (not recorded which). The receptors originated from a male donor with ankylosing spondylitis.

The chain has TRBV5-1 and TRBJ2-3, with 12 bases lining up with TRBD2. This CDR3 spans 16 amino acids. With V trimmed by 5 bases and J by 2 bases, 6 bases remained unmatched. Germline CDR1 SGHRS, CDR2 YFSETQ. This CDR3 is CASSPLAGGFTDTQYF. DNA for the CDR3: TGCGCCAGCAGTCCGCTAGCGGGAGGGTTCACAGATACGCAGTATTTT.

This clonotype was seen a few times. The chain couples TRBV7-8 to TRBJ1-2, with D hard to call. V lost 5 bases, J lost 4 bases, and 17 bases lay in between. There are 15 residues in the CDR3. Germline assignment: CDR1 SGHVS and CDR2 FQNEAQ. The DNA for the CDR3 is TGTGCCAGCAGCCCTCTTTCGAGCTCAGGCTATGGCTACACCTTC. It yields the protein CASSPLSSSGYGYTF.

This clonotype appeared a few times. The rearrangement links TRBV20-1 to TRBJ2-6, with no clear D. Trimming removed 5 bases at V and 4 bases at J, with 9 bases between. The CDR3 totals 13 residues. The germline V gene has CDR1 DFQATT and CDR2 SNEGSKA (reference sequence). The CDR3 sequence: CSARSGGANVLTF. The CDR3 region has the DNA TGCAGTGCTCGGAGTGGCGGGGCCAACGTCCTGACTTTC.

In this sample, this clonotype turned up many times. The chain carries TRBV11-2 and TRBJ2-7; 8 bases agree with TRBD1. The V gene end was trimmed by 1 base and the J gene end by 3 bases; junction bases not matched to a gene: 5. This CDR3 has 15 amino acids. Per the germline V gene, CDR1 is SGHAT and CDR2 is FQNNGV. CDR3 amino acids: CASSLVAGGNYEQYF. For the CDR3, the DNA is TGTGCCAGCAGCTTAGTAGCAGGGGGCAACTACGAGCAGTACTTC.

This clonotype was found a few times. The chain employs TRBV7-8 and TRBJ2-1, with 11 bases identical to TRBD2. CDR1 SGHVS and CDR2 FQNEAQ come from the germline V gene. V dropped 6 bases and J dropped 7; count of bases not matched to a gene: 14. The CDR3 has 17 residues. Written as DNA, the CDR3 is TGTGCCAGCAGTTTCCCTTTGGGGATAGCGGGAGGGAATGAGCAGTTCTTC. It yields the protein CASSFPLGIAGGNEQFF.

The chain combines TRBV7-2 with TRBJ2-3; TRBD2 aligns across 11 bases. The CDR3 has 15 amino acids. The J segment lost 4 bases and the V segment lost 2 bases, leaving 2 bases of the junction unmatched. Germline CDR1 and CDR2: SGHTA and FQGNSA. The CDR3 reads CASSLIAGGPDTQYF. For the CDR3, the DNA is TGTGCCAGCAGCTTAATAGCGGGAGGGCCAGATACGCAGTATTTT.

This clonotype was counted a single time. The chain has TRBV5-1 and TRBJ2-5; 13 positions agree with TRBD2. Losses at the gene ends were 0 bases for V and 2 bases for J; bases not matched to a gene: 7. Germline-derived CDR1 and CDR2 are SGHRS and YFSETQ. The CDR3 runs to 18 residues. The CDR3 sequence: CASSLALAGGPRQETQYF. For the CDR3, the DNA is TGCGCCAGCAGCTTGGCACTAGCGGGAGGGCCAAGGCAAGAGACCCAGTACTTC.

This clonotype was counted between two and nine times. The V gene is TRBV30, the J gene TRBJ2-3; 8 bases are a match to TRBD1. This CDR3 comprises 15 residues. J lost 4 bases, V lost 3 bases, and 9 bases had no gene match. Germline CDR1 reads GTSNPN; CDR2 reads SVGIG (reference sequence). Here the CDR3 reads CAWRSDRGGPDTQYF. The CDR3, as DNA: TGTGCCTGGAGAAGCGACAGGGGTGGGCCAGATACGCAGTATTTT.

The chain uses TRBV18 and TRBJ2-7; D is possibly TRBD1 (5 bases). The CDR3 runs 13 residues. Between the trimmed V and J ends, which lost 6 bases and 1 base, there was a span of 10 bases. Germline lookup yields CDR1 KGHSH and CDR2 LQKENI. The CDR3 here is CASSFTGSYEQYV. The DNA for the CDR3 is TGTGCCAGCTCTTTTACAGGTTCCTACGAGCAGTACGTC.

This clonotype was seen more than once but under ten times. V and J are TRBV5-1 and TRBJ1-5; a weak D match, TRBD1 (6 bases). This CDR3 has 14 amino acids. V dropped 2 bases and J dropped 4 bases, with 10 bases sitting between them. Germline V gives CDR1 SGHRS, CDR2 YFSETQ. This CDR3 reads CASSFGGANQPQHF. The CDR3, as DNA: TGCGCCAGCAGCTTCGGGGGGGCGAATCAGCCCCAGCATTTT. Combining the CDR3 with reference TRBV5-1 and TRBJ1-5 gives the whole variable domain KAGVTQTPRYLIKTRGQQVTLSCSPISGHRSVSWYQQTPGQGLQFLFEYFSETQRNKGNFPGRFSGRQFSNSRSEMNVSTLELGDSALYLCASSFGGANQPQHFGDGTRLSIL.

This chain links TRBV7-9 with TRBJ2-3; no clear D. This CDR3 has 16 amino acids. Germline assignment: CDR1 SEHNR and CDR2 FQNEAQ (reference sequence). V shed 5 bases and J shed 0 bases, with 15 bases lying between them. The CDR3 DNA reads TGTGCCAGCAGCGACCCGGAGAGGTTTAGCACAGATACGCAGTATTTT. It translates to CASSDPERFSTDTQYF.

The V gene is TRBV7-2, the J gene TRBJ2-5, with D tentatively TRBD1 (6 bases). This CDR3 has 14 amino acids. Germline loops: CDR1 SGHTA, CDR2 FQGNSA. Between the trimmed V and J ends, which lost 5 bases and 2 bases, there was a span of 12 bases. Here the CDR3 reads CASSAQGRQETQYF. In nucleotides, the CDR3 is TGTGCCAGCAGCGCTCAGGGGCGTCAAGAGACCCAGTACTTC. The full variable domain, its missing parts supplied by reference TRBV7-2 and TRBJ2-5, is GAGVSQSPSNKVTEKGKDVELRCDPISGHTALYWYRQSLGQGLEFLIYFQGNSAPDKSGLPSDRFSAERTGGSVSTLTIQRTQQEDSAVYLCASSAQGRQETQYFGPGTRLLVL.

This clonotype was seen more than once but under ten times. This chain uses TRBV5-1 with TRBJ2-2, with D tentatively TRBD2 (6 bases). Germline CDR1 and CDR2: SGHRS and YFSETQ. With 0 bases removed from V and 5 bases from J, the gap between germline ends came to 8 bases. This CDR3 is 14 amino acids long. Here the CDR3 reads CASSLAAGTGELFF. The CDR3 nucleotides read TGCGCCAGCAGCTTGGCCGCGGGAACCGGGGAGCTGTTTTTT.

The gene calls are TRBV7-9 and TRBJ2-7; TRBD2 matches 7 bases. With 0 bases clipped from V and 0 bases from J, the junction kept 2 bases outside the gene matches. CDR3 size: 15 residues. Germline V lookup: CDR1 SEHNR, CDR2 FQNEAQ (reference sequence). CDR3 nucleotides: TGTGCCAGCAGCTTAGCGGGAGGGCCCTCCTACGAGCAGTACTTC. Amino acid sequence: CASSLAGGPSYEQYF.

In this sample, this clonotype turned up a few times. The V call is TRBV5-1, the J call TRBJ2-3, with no clear D. This CDR3 region has 15 residues. Germline CDR1 is SGHRS and CDR2 is YFSETQ. V lost 2 bases to trimming and J lost 1 base, with 11 bases between them. CDR3 residues: CASSFLEGGTDTQYF. Here the CDR3 DNA reads TGCGCCAGCAGCTTTCTTGAAGGAGGCACAGATACGCAGTATTTT.

The sample holds a few counts of this clonotype. Here the CDR3 reads CASSYIGNEQFF. The CDR3 nucleotides read TGTGCCAGTAGTTATATCGGCAATGAGCAGTTCTTC. The rearrangement uses TRBV19 and TRBJ2-1; no clear D. V was cut by 5 bases and J by 6 bases, with 8 bases left in between. The CDR3 contains 12 residues. Per germline, CDR1 LNHDA and CDR2 SQIVND (reference sequence).

This clonotype was seen repeatedly, ten times or more. The CDR3 nucleotides read TGTGCCAGCAGCCGGACTAGCGGGAGGGCCCTTGGCGGGGAGCTGTTTTTT. This gives the protein CASSRTSGRALGGELFF. The chain is built from TRBV12-3 or TRBV12-4 and TRBJ2-2, with 15 bases matching TRBD2. Germline trimming cut 6 bases from V and 7 bases from J; bases unmatched to any gene: 9. CDR3 length: 17 amino acids.

This clonotype was counted between two and nine times. V gene TRBV7-2 combines with J gene TRBJ2-7; the D is unclear. The CDR3 covers 13 residues. CDR1 is SGHTA and CDR2 is FQGNSA in the germline V gene. V lost 2 bases to trimming and J lost 5 bases, with 10 bases between them. The CDR3 DNA is TGTGCCAGCAGCTTACCAGAGAACCACGAGCAGTACTTC. This encodes CASSLPENHEQYF.

This clonotype was counted only a few times. V gene TRBV5-1 combines with J gene TRBJ1-6; a possible D gene is TRBD1 (6 bases). This CDR3 region has 15 residues. Germline V gene lookup returns CDR1 SGHRS and CDR2 YFSETQ. V was trimmed by 1 base and J by 5 bases, leaving 10 bases between them. In DNA form, the CDR3 reads TGCGCCAGCAGCTTGTTCGCAGGGGATAATTCACCCCTCCACTTT. Translation: CASSLFAGDNSPLHF. The variable domain in full, completed from reference TRBV5-1 and TRBJ1-6, reads KAGVTQTPRYLIKTRGQQVTLSCSPISGHRSVSWYQQTPGQGLQFLFEYFSETQRNKGNFPGRFSGRQFSNSRSEMNVSTLELGDSALYLCASSLFAGDNSPLHFGNGTRLTVT.

Here the CDR3 reads CASSISGSTDTQYF. The CDR3 nucleotides are TGTGCCAGCAGCATTAGCGGGAGCACAGATACGCAGTATTTT. This chain joins TRBV7-9 and TRBJ2-3; 7 bases map to TRBD2. Trimming at V came to 5 bases and at J to 0 bases, leaving 2 bases not matched to a gene. Per germline, CDR1 SEHNR and CDR2 FQNEAQ (reference sequence). There are 14 residues in the CDR3.